These T cell receptor beta chains were read from a single sample in a study of blood T cell repertoires in COVID-19. Libraries were prepared by immunoSEQ multiplex PCR; TCRdb keeps only in-frame clonotypes and omits some of them. The sample lists more than 85,000 clones, around 81% seen once, with over 35% in the top ten. Sequencing used peripheral blood. These receptors originate from a man at least 80 years old with acute or convalescent COVID-19. Each CDR3 is given without its conserved first and last residue. The order of the fields is V gene, J gene, CDR3 protein.

>TRBV6-6|TRBJ1-2
ASSYSSLEGYT
>TRBV19|TRBJ2-7
ASSVAGGLYEQY
>TRBV30|TRBJ2-3
AWSRGTGSTDTQY
>TRBV10-3|TRBJ1-1
AIRGQGEAF
>TRBV28|TRBJ2-7
ASGGGYEQY
>TRBV30|TRBJ2-1
AWRGLAVHNEQF
>TRBV5-6|TRBJ2-4
ASSRKTRGNIQY
>TRBV30|TRBJ1-3
AWSVPQEAYSGNTIY
>TRBV7-2|TRBJ1-1
ASSSQGHTEAF
>TRBV7-3|TRBJ2-5
ASSWTGGAGETQY
>TRBV18|TRBJ2-6
ASSPPRDRFPAGANVLT
>TRBV5-5|TRBJ1-2
ASSLQGNYGYT
>TRBV6-1|TRBJ1-5
ASSEMTGISNQPQH
>TRBV15|TRBJ1-6
ATSTASPGVSPLH
>TRBV28|TRBJ1-5
ASRPGGGGGNQPQH
>TRBV6-5|TRBJ1-5
ASSTDRVNQPQH
>TRBV19|TRBJ1-4
ASSPSTGQKLF
>TRBV29-1|TRBJ1-1
SVEDRVNTEAF
>TRBV7-2|TRBJ2-1
ASSKAGFAYNEQF
>TRBV18|TRBJ1-1
ASSPQRGLNTEAF
>TRBV6-6|TRBJ2-7
ASSPVAHEQY
>TRBV18|TRBJ2-5
ASSPPSSGDVETQY
>TRBV19|TRBJ1-1
ASSIARGENTEAF
>TRBV19|TRBJ2-1
ASSISQTGRSYNEQF
>TRBV7-8|TRBJ1-1
ASSWGQGKNTEAF
>TRBV18|TRBJ2-3
ASSPHSTVTDTQY
>TRBV2|TRBJ1-4
VSKTGEYEKLF
>TRBV5-1|TRBJ1-6
ASRTGFDSPLH
>TRBV7-9|TRBJ2-1
ASDRGVYNEQF
>TRBV5-4|TRBJ2-1
ASSSRGAFSNEQF
>TRBV28|TRBJ2-1
ASRIRGPEF
>TRBV14|TRBJ2-7
ASSQDRERLY
>TRBV5-4|TRBJ2-1
ASSPRASSYNEQF
>TRBV18|TRBJ2-1
ASSQQGFSYNEQF
>TRBV18|TRBJ1-1
ASSPQGLNTEAF
>TRBV5-1|TRBJ2-1
ASSLGGGASYNEQF
>TRBV7-2|TRBJ2-1
ASSLAGSGTTYNEQF
>TRBV5-1|TRBJ1-6
ASRRTNDNSPLH
>TRBV21-1|TRBJ1-2
ASSKTGGALGYT
>TRBV7-9|TRBJ2-7
ASSSLNRGSYEQY
>TRBV18|TRBJ1-4
ASSLNSGTGEEKLF
>TRBV9|TRBJ2-3
ASSRAGHTDTQY
>TRBV28|TRBJ1-4
ASSLGSAGSEKLF
>TRBV28|TRBJ1-5
ASAILYQPQH
>TRBV28|TRBJ1-2
ASRSGTNYGYT
>TRBV18|TRBJ1-4
ASSPGGQENEKLF
>TRBV28|TRBJ1-4
ASQTHPDEKLF
>TRBV7-3|TRBJ2-1
ASRAGTGSYNEQF
>TRBV27|TRBJ2-7
ASSLWGPYEQY
>TRBV27|TRBJ2-2
ASSPQFTGELF